The rows below give T cell receptor beta chains drawn from one sample of a study of OX40 agonist ivuxolimab in advanced cancers. The assay was immunoSEQ multiplex PCR, and TCRdb's table has in-frame clones only and misses some. Found here are 20,000 to 25,000 clones, about 79% of them singletons; the top ten hold about 31%. Sample: CD4+ or CD8+ T cells sorted from blood, taken in a trial of the OX40 agonist ivuxolimab. These receptors were taken from an adult with an advanced solid tumor such as melanoma, head and neck, liver or kidney cancer. CDR3s include the opening cysteine and the closing phenylalanine or tryptophan. Each record gives: D gene, J gene, CDR3 length, clone size, V gene, CDR3 DNA, CDR3 protein. The D gene is left open where the match is weak. The size of a clone is reported for some rows only, either as once, few or many, or as a class for expanded clones.

D gene: TRBD1
J gene: TRBJ2-7
CDR3 length: 19
clone size: -
V gene: TRBV7-8
CDR3 DNA: TGTGCCAGCAGCACCCCAGGGGGCGGAAGCCGCTTCCTCCCATCCGAGCAGTACTTC
CDR3 protein: CASSTPGGGSRFLPSEQYF

D gene: -
J gene: TRBJ2-7
CDR3 length: 14
clone size: -
V gene: TRBV14
CDR3 DNA: TGTGCCAGCAGCCAAGATCCCAGACCCTACGAGCAGTACTTC
CDR3 protein: CASSQDPRPYEQYF

D gene: -
J gene: TRBJ2-7
CDR3 length: 13
clone size: -
V gene: TRBV9
CDR3 DNA: TGTGCCAGCAGCGTAGGGGTGGGCTACGAGCAGTACTTC
CDR3 protein: CASSVGVGYEQYF

D gene: TRBD1
J gene: TRBJ2-4
CDR3 length: 16
clone size: -
V gene: TRBV14
CDR3 DNA: TGTGCCAGCAGCCCGGGACAGTTCTTAGCCAAAAACATTCAGTACTTC
CDR3 protein: CASSPGQFLAKNIQYF

D gene: -
J gene: TRBJ2-7
CDR3 length: 11
clone size: -
V gene: TRBV6-5
CDR3 DNA: TGTGCCAGCAGTCCCGGGCCCGAGCAGTACTTC
CDR3 protein: CASSPGPEQYF

D gene: -
J gene: TRBJ1-1
CDR3 length: 12
clone size: -
V gene: TRBV14
CDR3 DNA: TGTGCCAGCAGCCAAGACAGGACTGAAGCTTTCTTT
CDR3 protein: CASSQDRTEAFF

D gene: -
J gene: TRBJ2-5
CDR3 length: 14
clone size: -
V gene: TRBV30
CDR3 DNA: TGTGCCTATTCCTCGGGACTCCAGACGGAGACCCAGTACTTC
CDR3 protein: CAYSSGLQTETQYF

D gene: -
J gene: TRBJ1-5
CDR3 length: 14
clone size: -
V gene: TRBV7-8
CDR3 DNA: TGTGCCAGCAGCGTAGAGGCTAGCAATCAGCCCCAGCATTTT
CDR3 protein: CASSVEASNQPQHF

D gene: TRBD2
J gene: TRBJ2-7
CDR3 length: 16
clone size: -
V gene: TRBV7-2
CDR3 DNA: TGTGCCAGCAGCTTAGCGACTAGCCCCTTGCTCTACGAGCAGTACTTC
CDR3 protein: CASSLATSPLLYEQYF

D gene: -
J gene: TRBJ2-1
CDR3 length: 14
clone size: many
V gene: TRBV27
CDR3 DNA: TGTGCCAGCAGATTTCAGTCTTTTTACAATGAGCAGTTCTTC
CDR3 protein: CASRFQSFYNEQFF

D gene: -
J gene: TRBJ2-7
CDR3 length: 12
clone size: -
V gene: TRBV7-9
CDR3 DNA: TGTGCCAGCAGCTTATCCGGGGACGAGCAGTACTTC
CDR3 protein: CASSLSGDEQYF

D gene: -
J gene: TRBJ2-1
CDR3 length: 13
clone size: -
V gene: TRBV6-5
CDR3 DNA: TGTGCCAGCAGTTACTCCCCGTCAGCGGACCAGTTCTTC
CDR3 protein: CASSYSPSADQFF

D gene: -
J gene: TRBJ2-7
CDR3 length: 11
clone size: -
V gene: TRBV19
CDR3 DNA: TGTGCCAGTAGTCTCGGATACGAGCAGTACTTC
CDR3 protein: CASSLGYEQYF

D gene: TRBD2
J gene: TRBJ2-3
CDR3 length: 16
clone size: -
V gene: TRBV4-1
CDR3 DNA: TGCGCCAGCAGCCGGGACCGGCGGGAGAGCACAGATACGCAGTATTTT
CDR3 protein: CASSRDRRESTDTQYF

D gene: -
J gene: TRBJ2-5
CDR3 length: 15
clone size: -
V gene: TRBV6-5
CDR3 DNA: TGTGCCAGCAGTTACTCGGGGGGTAGGGGAGAGACCCAGTACTTC
CDR3 protein: CASSYSGGRGETQYF

D gene: -
J gene: TRBJ2-7
CDR3 length: 14
clone size: -
V gene: TRBV27
CDR3 DNA: TGTGCCAGCAGTTCAAGGCAGGGAAGCCACGAGCAGTACTTC
CDR3 protein: CASSSRQGSHEQYF

D gene: TRBD1
J gene: TRBJ2-7
CDR3 length: 14
clone size: few
V gene: TRBV6-6
CDR3 DNA: TGTGCCAGCAGTTACGGACAGGGGGTCTACGAGCAGTACTTC
CDR3 protein: CASSYGQGVYEQYF

D gene: TRBD2
J gene: TRBJ2-5
CDR3 length: 18
clone size: few
V gene: TRBV7-9
CDR3 DNA: TGTGCCAGCAGCTCCCCCGTGACTAGCGGGAGGGCCTGGGAGACCCAGTACTTC
CDR3 protein: CASSSPVTSGRAWETQYF

D gene: -
J gene: TRBJ2-5
CDR3 length: 12
clone size: -
V gene: TRBV5-4
CDR3 DNA: TGTGCCAGCAGCTTGCTACGTGAGACCCAGTACTTC
CDR3 protein: CASSLLRETQYF

D gene: -
J gene: TRBJ2-7
CDR3 length: 15
clone size: -
V gene: TRBV7-7
CDR3 DNA: TGTGCTAGCAGCCCCCAGGGCTCAGGTCCCTACGAGCAGTACTTC
CDR3 protein: CASSPQGSGPYEQYF

D gene: -
J gene: TRBJ1-5
CDR3 length: 15
clone size: -
V gene: TRBV11-2
CDR3 DNA: TGTGCCAGGGGGGGCGGTAAGGTTAGCAATCAGCCCCAGCATTTT
CDR3 protein: CARGGGKVSNQPQHF

D gene: -
J gene: TRBJ2-7
CDR3 length: 15
clone size: once
V gene: TRBV7-9
CDR3 DNA: TGTGCCAGCAGCTACGAAACAGGGAGCTCCTACGAGCAGTACTTC
CDR3 protein: CASSYETGSSYEQYF

D gene: -
J gene: TRBJ2-3
CDR3 length: 11
clone size: -
V gene: TRBV28
CDR3 DNA: TGTGCCAGCAGCCCGGGGACTACGCAGTATTTT
CDR3 protein: CASSPGTTQYF

D gene: -
J gene: TRBJ1-6
CDR3 length: 13
clone size: -
V gene: TRBV7-9
CDR3 DNA: TGTGCCAGCGGGAGCTCCTATAATTCACCCCTCCACTTT
CDR3 protein: CASGSSYNSPLHF

D gene: TRBD1
J gene: TRBJ1-2
CDR3 length: 14
clone size: -
V gene: TRBV13
CDR3 DNA: TGTGCCAGCAGCCCCGGACAGGGGGCCTATGGCTACACCTTC
CDR3 protein: CASSPGQGAYGYTF

D gene: -
J gene: TRBJ2-7
CDR3 length: 15
clone size: -
V gene: TRBV9
CDR3 DNA: TGTGCCAGCAGCGTAGGTCCGGCCAGCTCCTACGAGCAGTACTTC
CDR3 protein: CASSVGPASSYEQYF

D gene: TRBD1
J gene: TRBJ1-2
CDR3 length: 14
clone size: -
V gene: TRBV11-3
CDR3 DNA: TGTGCCAGCAGCCAACACAGGGGGCTATATGGCTACACCTTC
CDR3 protein: CASSQHRGLYGYTF

D gene: TRBD2
J gene: TRBJ2-1
CDR3 length: 14
clone size: -
V gene: TRBV29-1
CDR3 DNA: TGCAGCGTTCCAACTAGCGGGGATTACAATGAGCAGTTCTTC
CDR3 protein: CSVPTSGDYNEQFF

D gene: TRBD2
J gene: TRBJ2-5
CDR3 length: 13
clone size: -
V gene: TRBV7-9
CDR3 DNA: TGTGCCAACCGGACTAGCGGGAGAGAGACCCAGTACTTC
CDR3 protein: CANRTSGRETQYF

D gene: -
J gene: TRBJ2-1
CDR3 length: 17
clone size: once
V gene: TRBV19
CDR3 DNA: TGTGCCAGTAGTGTCCCCCCCGGGACCCTTAGGGACAATGAGCAGTTCTTC
CDR3 protein: CASSVPPGTLRDNEQFF

D gene: TRBD1
J gene: TRBJ2-7
CDR3 length: 13
clone size: once
V gene: TRBV7-6
CDR3 DNA: TGTGCCAGCAGCCCAGGGGGTAGGTACGAGCAGTACTTC
CDR3 protein: CASSPGGRYEQYF

D gene: TRBD1
J gene: TRBJ1-1
CDR3 length: 15
clone size: -
V gene: TRBV7-3
CDR3 DNA: TGTGCCAGCAGCTTGACTGGACAGGGGGGCACTGAAGCTTTCTTT
CDR3 protein: CASSLTGQGGTEAFF

D gene: -
J gene: TRBJ2-1
CDR3 length: 13
clone size: -
V gene: TRBV5-4
CDR3 DNA: TGTGCCAGCAGCTTGGCCATTATGAATGAGCAGTTCTTC
CDR3 protein: CASSLAIMNEQFF

D gene: TRBD1
J gene: TRBJ2-7
CDR3 length: 13
clone size: -
V gene: TRBV29-1
CDR3 DNA: TGCAGCGTTCCGGCAGGGGGCCCCTACGAGCAGTACTTC
CDR3 protein: CSVPAGGPYEQYF

D gene: -
J gene: TRBJ1-2
CDR3 length: 9
clone size: -
V gene: TRBV6-5
CDR3 DNA: TGTGCCAGCAACTATGGCTACACCTTC
CDR3 protein: CASNYGYTF

D gene: -
J gene: TRBJ1-5
CDR3 length: 13
clone size: -
V gene: TRBV10-3
CDR3 DNA: TGTGCCATCAGTGAGTCAGGGGAGACGCCCCAGCATTTT
CDR3 protein: CAISESGETPQHF

D gene: -
J gene: TRBJ2-1
CDR3 length: 17
clone size: once
V gene: TRBV11-2
CDR3 DNA: TGTGCCAGCAGCTTAGAAGTAGCAGGGGAGTTAATCGATGAGCAGTTCTTC
CDR3 protein: CASSLEVAGELIDEQFF

D gene: TRBD2
J gene: TRBJ2-1
CDR3 length: 15
clone size: once
V gene: TRBV5-6
CDR3 DNA: TGTGCCAGCCGACCCGGGACTAGACTCTACAATGAGCAGTTCTTC
CDR3 protein: CASRPGTRLYNEQFF

D gene: -
J gene: TRBJ2-1
CDR3 length: 14
clone size: -
V gene: TRBV6-5
CDR3 DNA: TGTGCCAGCAGTTACCTAAACCTTTACAATGAGCAGTTCTTC
CDR3 protein: CASSYLNLYNEQFF

D gene: -
J gene: TRBJ2-6
CDR3 length: 16
clone size: -
V gene: TRBV9
CDR3 DNA: TGTGCCAGCAGCCCGGCCGGGGGTCCTGGGGCCAACGTCCTGACTTTC
CDR3 protein: CASSPAGGPGANVLTF

D gene: -
J gene: TRBJ2-6
CDR3 length: 15
clone size: -
V gene: TRBV2
CDR3 DNA: TGTGCCAGCAATCCTAGGGGCTTGGGGGCCAACGTCCTGACTTTC
CDR3 protein: CASNPRGLGANVLTF

D gene: -
J gene: TRBJ2-5
CDR3 length: 12
clone size: -
V gene: TRBV13
CDR3 DNA: TGTGCCAGCAGCTCCCGCGCCGGTGTACAGTACTTC
CDR3 protein: CASSSRAGVQYF

D gene: -
J gene: TRBJ2-5
CDR3 length: 16
clone size: once
V gene: TRBV6-5
CDR3 DNA: TGTGCCAGCAGTTATAACTTGCGGCGGAGACAAGAGACCCAGTACTTC
CDR3 protein: CASSYNLRRRQETQYF

D gene: TRBD2
J gene: TRBJ2-7
CDR3 length: 14
clone size: -
V gene: TRBV7-3
CDR3 DNA: TGTGCCAGCAGTTTAGCGGGAGGCCTAGACGAGCAGTACTTC
CDR3 protein: CASSLAGGLDEQYF

D gene: -
J gene: TRBJ2-1
CDR3 length: 15
clone size: once
V gene: TRBV11-2
CDR3 DNA: TGTGCCAGCAGCTTCCGGAGCGCCGGGGACAATGAGCAGTTCTTC
CDR3 protein: CASSFRSAGDNEQFF

D gene: -
J gene: TRBJ2-2
CDR3 length: 13
clone size: -
V gene: TRBV28
CDR3 DNA: TGTGCCAGCAGTGCTACAGCTCCCGGGGAGCTGTTTTTT
CDR3 protein: CASSATAPGELFF

D gene: TRBD1
J gene: TRBJ2-7
CDR3 length: 15
clone size: -
V gene: TRBV10-3
CDR3 DNA: TGTGCCATCAGTGAGTCGGGGACAGGGGTCTACGAGCAGTACTTC
CDR3 protein: CAISESGTGVYEQYF

D gene: TRBD2
J gene: TRBJ2-7
CDR3 length: 17
clone size: medium-sized
V gene: TRBV7-6
CDR3 DNA: TGTGCCAGCAGCTTACGTACGTCGTCTAGCGGGAGTTACGAGCAGTACTTC
CDR3 protein: CASSLRTSSSGSYEQYF

D gene: TRBD2
J gene: TRBJ2-2
CDR3 length: 18
clone size: -
V gene: TRBV10-3
CDR3 DNA: TGTGCCACCACGGGGGCTAGCGGGGCCCCGCTTAACACCGGGGAGCTGTTTTTT
CDR3 protein: CATTGASGAPLNTGELFF

D gene: TRBD2
J gene: TRBJ2-7
CDR3 length: 16
clone size: -
V gene: TRBV27
CDR3 DNA: TGTGCCAGCAGTACCCGGAGAGAGACTAGCCCCTACGAGCAGTACTTC
CDR3 protein: CASSTRRETSPYEQYF

D gene: -
J gene: TRBJ1-1
CDR3 length: 14
clone size: -
V gene: TRBV5-1
CDR3 DNA: TGCGCCAGCAGCTCCAGGGTAGGGGACACTGAAGCTTTCTTT
CDR3 protein: CASSSRVGDTEAFF

D gene: -
J gene: TRBJ1-5
CDR3 length: 14
clone size: -
V gene: TRBV9
CDR3 DNA: TGTGCCAGCAGCCCCCACCATAGCAATCAGCCCCAGCATTTT
CDR3 protein: CASSPHHSNQPQHF

D gene: -
J gene: TRBJ2-7
CDR3 length: 14
clone size: -
V gene: TRBV5-1
CDR3 DNA: TGCGCCAGCAGCTTGGCGCAGGGTCATCACGAGCAGTACTTC
CDR3 protein: CASSLAQGHHEQYF

D gene: -
J gene: TRBJ2-4
CDR3 length: 14
clone size: medium-sized
V gene: TRBV7-8
CDR3 DNA: TGTGCCAGCAGCCCCACCCCGACCCAAAACATTCAGTACTTC
CDR3 protein: CASSPTPTQNIQYF

D gene: -
J gene: TRBJ2-5
CDR3 length: 15
clone size: -
V gene: TRBV6-5
CDR3 DNA: TGTGCCAGCAGACCCACAGGGTTCATGTGGGAGACCCAGTACTTC
CDR3 protein: CASRPTGFMWETQYF

D gene: TRBD2
J gene: TRBJ2-1
CDR3 length: 14
clone size: once
V gene: TRBV5-1
CDR3 DNA: TGCGCCAGCACCTCTAGCGGGGCCTACAATGAGCAGTTCTTC
CDR3 protein: CASTSSGAYNEQFF

D gene: TRBD1
J gene: TRBJ2-7
CDR3 length: 14
clone size: few
V gene: TRBV7-9
CDR3 DNA: TGTGCCAGCAGCCCACCGGGACAGAGGGGCGAGCAGTACTTC
CDR3 protein: CASSPPGQRGEQYF

D gene: TRBD1
J gene: TRBJ2-5
CDR3 length: 15
clone size: -
V gene: TRBV15
CDR3 DNA: TGTGCCACCAGCAGGCCAACAGGGGGCAGGGAGACCCAGTACTTC
CDR3 protein: CATSRPTGGRETQYF

D gene: -
J gene: TRBJ2-7
CDR3 length: 12
clone size: -
V gene: TRBV30
CDR3 DNA: TGTGCCTCGACTACCGAATCTTACGAGCAGTACTTC
CDR3 protein: CASTTESYEQYF

D gene: -
J gene: TRBJ2-7
CDR3 length: 12
clone size: -
V gene: TRBV2
CDR3 DNA: TGTGCCAGCAGTTACAGGGTTGTTGAGCAGTACTTC
CDR3 protein: CASSYRVVEQYF